One sample yielded the 19 T cell receptor beta chains listed below, sequenced in a study of PD-L1 blockade in urothelial cancer. Time point noted: peripheral blood 6 weeks after treatment start. Assay used: immunoSEQ multiplex PCR; TCRdb lists only in-frame clones, some missing. The sample lists around 47,000 clones, roughly 86% occurring once. This sample comprised PBMCs, obtained around atezolizumab (anti-PD-L1) treatment. The origin of the receptors is a man in his 60s with urothelial cancer.

This clone was observed a few times. The chain uses TRBV6-4 and TRBJ2-3; the match to TRBD2 covers 13 bases. The germline CDR1 and CDR2 sequences are MRHNA and SNTAGT. The V gene end was trimmed by 5 bases and the J gene end by 3 bases; junction bases not matched to a gene: 2. This CDR3 comprises 15 residues. The chain's CDR3 is CASSQTSGGTDTQYF. The CDR3 DNA sequence: TGTGCCAGCAGTCAGACTAGCGGGGGGACAGATACGCAGTATTTT.

This sequence joins TRBV9 and TRBJ2-3; possible D gene TRBD2, 5 bases. CDR3 size: 19 residues. Germline lookup yields CDR1 SGDLS and CDR2 YYNGEE. With 0 bases removed from V and 2 bases from J, the gap between germline ends came to 22 bases. The CDR3 DNA reads as TGTGCCAGCAGCGTAGCAGTAATTACATCTGGGAGATCCACAGATACGCAGTATTTT. It yields the protein CASSVAVITSGRSTDTQYF.

The chain is built from TRBV4-3 and TRBJ2-5; 10 bases are a match to TRBD2. The germline gives CDR1 LGHNA, CDR2 YSLEER. With 0 bases clipped from V and 5 bases from J, the junction kept 9 bases outside the gene matches. CDR3 length equals 17 residues. The CDR3 sequence is CASSQDPLAGVGETQYF. CDR3 sequence (DNA): TGCGCCAGCAGCCAAGATCCCCTAGCGGGAGTAGGGGAGACCCAGTACTTC.

V gene TRBV7-8 combines with J gene TRBJ2-7; 9 bases fit TRBD2. Germline assignment: CDR1 SGHVS and CDR2 FQNEAQ. CDR3 size: 16 residues. The V and J ends lost 1 base and 0 bases, in that order; junction bases with no gene match: 4. CDR3 in amino acids: CASSLGLAGTSYEQYF. CDR3 nucleotide sequence: TGTGCCAGCAGCTTAGGGCTAGCGGGGACCTCCTACGAGCAGTACTTC. Filled out from reference TRBV7-8 and TRBJ2-7, the complete variable domain reads GAGVSQSPRYKVAKRGQDVALRCDPISGHVSLFWYQQALGQGPEFLTYFQNEAQLDKSGLPSDRFFAERPEGSVSTLKIQRTQQEDSAVYLCASSLGLAGTSYEQYFGPGTRLTVT.

The sample holds one count of this clone. The chain uses TRBV5-1 and TRBJ2-1; 9 positions match TRBD2. The germline CDR1 and CDR2 sequences are SGHRS and YFSETQ. V lost 4 bases and J lost 4; bases outside the gene matches: 9. The CDR3 covers 16 residues. For the CDR3, the DNA is TGCGCCAGCAGCATCACGCTAGCGGGAAGGTACAATGAGCAGTTCTTC. Amino acids: CASSITLAGRYNEQFF. Based on the CDR3 plus reference TRBV5-1 and TRBJ2-1, the full variable domain is KAGVTQTPRYLIKTRGQQVTLSCSPISGHRSVSWYQQTPGQGLQFLFEYFSETQRNKGNFPGRFSGRQFSNSRSEMNVSTLELGDSALYLCASSITLAGRYNEQFFGPGTRLTVL.

The V gene is TRBV10-3, the J gene TRBJ2-3; D is possibly TRBD1 (6 bases). The ends were cut back, 10 bases at V and 0 bases at J, with 17 bases in the middle. CDR1 is ENHRY and CDR2 is SYGVKD in the germline V gene. The CDR3 contains 15 residues. CDR3 in amino acids: CASSPQGGSTDTQYF. DNA for the CDR3: TGTGCCAGTTCTCCACAGGGTGGTAGCACAGATACGCAGTATTTT.

The chain uses TRBV7-2 and TRBJ1-2; TRBD1 matches at 10 bases. CDR1 and CDR2 (germline): SGHTA, FQGNSA. The J segment lost 7 bases and the V segment lost 7 bases, leaving 9 bases of the junction unmatched. The CDR3 sequence is 14 residues long. The CDR3 nucleotides are TGTGCCAGCACTACCGGGACAGGGGTCTCTGGCTACACCTTC. It specifies CASTTGTGVSGYTF.

This chain connects TRBV2 to TRBJ1-1; tentatively, D is TRBD1 (5 bases). The V gene's germline CDR1 is SNHLY and CDR2 FYNNEI. Between the trimmed V and J ends, which lost 7 bases and 5 bases, there was a span of 17 bases. The CDR3 runs 14 residues. CDR3 amino acids: CASTRDGGKTEAFF. The DNA of the CDR3 is TGTGCCAGCACCCGGGACGGGGGGAAGACTGAAGCTTTCTTT.

V usage is TRBV5-4 and J usage is TRBJ1-1, with a possible D match to TRBD1 (5 bases). CDR3 length equals 14 residues. Trimming cost V 3 bases and J 4 bases, with 13 bases left between them. Per the germline V gene, CDR1 is SGHNT and CDR2 is YYREEE (reference sequence). CDR3: CASSWDGGSTEAFF. CDR3 sequence (DNA): TGTGCCAGCAGCTGGGACGGGGGGAGCACTGAAGCTTTCTTT.

J is TRBJ2-1 and V is TRBV2, with 8 bases lining up with TRBD1. Germline V gene lookup returns CDR1 SNHLY and CDR2 FYNNEI. The CDR3 totals 14 residues. V lost 7 bases and J lost 5; bases outside the gene matches: 7. The CDR3 coding sequence is TGTGCCAGCAATGGACAGGGTCACCACAATGAGCAGTTCTTC. Translation gives CASNGQGHHNEQFF. The variable domain in full, completed from reference TRBV2 and TRBJ2-1, reads EPEVTQTPSHQVTQMGQEVILRCVPISNHLYFYWYRQILGQKVEFLVSFYNNEISEKSEIFDDQFSVERPDGSNFTLKIRSTKLEDSAMYFCASNGQGHHNEQFFGPGTRLTVL.

V and J are TRBV5-1 and TRBJ2-7, with 7 bases that match TRBD1. The trim removed 2 bases at V and 0 bases at J, leaving 5 bases unmatched. Per the germline V gene, CDR1 is SGHRS and CDR2 is YFSETQ. This CDR3 comprises 15 residues. CDR3 DNA: TGCGCCAGCAGCTTTACAGGGGCCCCCTCCTACGAGCAGTACTTC. Translating it yields CASSFTGAPSYEQYF.

The CDR3 protein is CATPGAGGGGKETQYF. DNA for the CDR3: TGTGCCACCCCGGGGGCGGGGGGAGGCGGTAAAGAGACCCAGTACTTC. V and J are TRBV2 and TRBJ2-5; TRBD2 matches 8 bases. Germline V gene lookup returns CDR1 SNHLY and CDR2 FYNNEI. The CDR3 has 16 amino acids. V lost 10 bases and J lost 3; bases outside the gene matches: 16.

This clone has just a few counts. V is TRBV19 and J is TRBJ2-7, with TRBD1 as a possible D gene (5 bases). The V gene's germline CDR1 is LNHDA and CDR2 SQIVND (reference sequence). This CDR3 region has 14 residues. The V and J ends lost 5 bases and 2 bases respectively, with 13 bases between them. CDR3: CASSFAQGAYEQYF. The CDR3 coding sequence is TGTGCCAGTAGTTTCGCGCAGGGCGCCTACGAGCAGTACTTC.

The V and J genes are TRBV21-1 and TRBJ2-5; TRBD2, the table's D call, lacks a check against the DNA. TRBV21-1 is a documented pseudogene. CDR3 length: 13 residues. The CDR3 spells CASSKLNGETQYF. CDR3 in DNA: TGTGCCAGCAGCAAATTAAACGGAGAGACCCAGTACTTC.

The V call is TRBV19, the J call TRBJ1-4, with 12 bases lining up with TRBD1. V lost 3 bases, J lost 7 bases, and 12 bases stayed unmatched. The germline gives CDR1 LNHDA, CDR2 SQIVND (reference sequence). This CDR3 is built from 18 residues. The CDR3 region has the DNA TGTGCCAGTAGTATCCGAGGGACAGGGGGCAGCCTTCTTGAAAAACTGTTTTTT. It translates to CASSIRGTGGSLLEKLFF.

This chain connects TRBV6-1 to TRBJ1-1, with D tentatively TRBD1 (6 bases). V dropped 8 bases and J dropped 4 bases, with 14 bases sitting between them. Germline values: CDR1 MNHNS, CDR2 SASEGT. The CDR3 runs 13 residues. CDR3 in amino acids: CASVGGSGTEAFF. CDR3 coding DNA: TGTGCCAGCGTAGGGGGTTCAGGCACTGAAGCTTTCTTT.

This clone was seen once. The V call is TRBV18, the J call TRBJ2-7; 13 bases line up with TRBD2. The V gene end was trimmed by 6 bases and the J gene end by 2 bases; junction bases not matched to a gene: 4. Germline V gene data show CDR1 as KGHSH and CDR2 as LQKENI. This CDR3 region has 15 residues. CDR3 DNA: TGTGCCAGCTCCCTGGGACTAGCGGGAACCTACGAGCAGTACTTC. It specifies CASSLGLAGTYEQYF.

The J gene is TRBJ2-7, the V gene TRBV6-1, with TRBD2 matching 9 bases. The CDR3 is 14 amino acids. Germline assignment: CDR1 MNHNS and CDR2 SASEGT. Trimming cost V 6 bases and J 4 bases; bases outside gene matches: 7. The CDR3 coding sequence is TGTGCCAGCAGCGCTAGGACTAGCGCTTACGAGCAGTACTTC. It encodes CASSARTSAYEQYF.

This clone came up once. The genes are TRBV7-9 and TRBJ1-4; no clear D. This CDR3 has 15 amino acids. CDR1 SEHNR and CDR2 FQNEAQ come from the germline V gene (reference sequence). The V end lost 5 bases, the J end lost 6 bases, and 16 bases lay between the germline ends. CDR3 residues: CASSVMGLLDEKLFF. In DNA form, the CDR3 reads TGTGCCAGCAGCGTGATGGGTCTGCTAGATGAAAAACTGTTTTTT.